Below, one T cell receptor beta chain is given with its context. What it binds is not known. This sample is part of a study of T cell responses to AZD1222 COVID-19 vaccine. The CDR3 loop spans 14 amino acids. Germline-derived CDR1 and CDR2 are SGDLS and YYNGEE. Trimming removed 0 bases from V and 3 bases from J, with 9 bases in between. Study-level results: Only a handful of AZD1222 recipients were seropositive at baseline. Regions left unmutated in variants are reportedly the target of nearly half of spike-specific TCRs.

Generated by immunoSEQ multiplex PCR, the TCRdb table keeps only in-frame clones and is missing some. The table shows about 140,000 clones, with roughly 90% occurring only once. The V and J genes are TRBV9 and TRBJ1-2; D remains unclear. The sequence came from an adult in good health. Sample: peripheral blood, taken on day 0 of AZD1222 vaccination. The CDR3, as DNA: TGTGCCAGCAGCGTAGGAGGTGGAGACTATGGCTACACCTTC. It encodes CASSVGGGDYGYTF.